This T cell receptor beta chain was sequenced for a study of T cell changes during pregnancy in multiple sclerosis. Trimming pared 2 bases from V and 3 bases from J, leaving 10 bases between. Germline V gene lookup returns CDR1 SQVTM and CDR2 ANQGSEA. The CDR3 has 13 amino acids. Using immunoSEQ multiplex PCR, the repertoire was profiled, and TCRdb retains in-frame clones only, with some absent. The data contain about 64,000 clones, 95% to 97% of them singletons. In this sample, this clone is medium-sized. The chain has TRBV29-1 and TRBJ2-5; the D gene is possibly TRBD1 (6 bases). The receptor comes from a female donor with multiple sclerosis, enrolled in a pregnancy study. The specimen was CD8+ T cells from peripheral blood mononuclear cells, collected after pregnancy. Written as DNA, the CDR3 is TGCAGCGTTGAAACAGGGAGTGAAGAGACCCAGTACTTC. It codes for CSVETGSEETQYF.